This TCR beta chain was captured in a study of cytomegalovirus exposure and HLA in healthy donors. This clone was seen a handful of times. Both 60 Vbeta primers and 13 Jbeta primers went into the PCR. Libraries were prepared by immunoSEQ multiplex PCR; TCRdb keeps only in-frame clonotypes and omits some of them. The sample contains 90,000 to 140,000 clones, 65% to 90% of which appear only once. Germline values: CDR1 MNHEY, CDR2 SVGAGI. Deletions cut 0 bases from V and 5 bases from J, with 8 bases between. CDR3 length: 14 amino acids. The chain employs TRBV6-5 and TRBJ1-5; no clear D gene. This clonotype originated in a man aged 25 to 40 in good health and CMV-seropositive. Sequencing used PBMCs. DNA for the CDR3: TGTGCCAGCAGTTACTCATCGGGTGATCAGCCCCAGCATTTT. This sequence encodes CASSYSSGDQPQHF.